Listed here are 21 T cell receptor beta chains from one sample, sequenced in a study of CD8 T cells in ankylosing spondylitis. The antigens for these receptors are not known. Regarding the study as a whole: Ankylosing spondylitis blood seemed to carry a telltale TCR beta motif made of under ten highly homologous variants.

TCRdb re-called the 5' RACE reads through MiXCR, storing one row per CDR3 protein. The sample carries almost 400,000 distinct CDR3 sequences, 20% to 25% recorded once. The sequencing sample was made of blood, either unsorted or a sorted T cell fraction (not recorded which). All receptors come from a male donor with ankylosing spondylitis.

The V gene is TRBV5-1, the J gene TRBJ2-7; 9 bases fit TRBD1. Trimming took 3 bases from V and 3 from J; bases not matched to a gene: 10. The CDR3 extends over 16 amino acids. The germline V gene encodes CDR1 SGHRS and CDR2 YFSETQ. This CDR3 reads CASSSVQGAHYYEQYF. DNA of the CDR3: TGCGCCAGCAGCTCGGTACAGGGGGCCCACTACTACGAGCAGTACTTC.

A few counts support this clonotype. The chain carries TRBV5-1 and TRBJ2-1; no definite D call. Between the trimmed V and J ends, which lost 0 bases and 5 bases, there was a span of 9 bases. The CDR3 totals 14 residues. CDR1 and CDR2 (germline): SGHRS, YFSETQ. The DNA of the CDR3 is TGCGCCAGCAGCTTGGACGGCTCTAACAATGAGCAGTTCTTC. This sequence encodes CASSLDGSNNEQFF.

The gene calls are TRBV6-1 and TRBJ2-3; D might be TRBD1 (5 bases). Trimming took off 3 bases at V and 0 bases at J, with 13 bases between the two ends. This CDR3 has 16 amino acids. Germline values: CDR1 MNHNS, CDR2 SASEGT. Written as DNA, the CDR3 is TGTGCCAGCAGTGATGCCTGGGGCCGAAGCACAGATACGCAGTATTTT. The encoded protein is CASSDAWGRSTDTQYF.

This chain connects TRBV11-2 to TRBJ2-7; D may be TRBD1 (5 bases). With 1 base removed from V and 0 bases from J, the gap between germline ends came to 10 bases. The length of the CDR3 is 15 residues. Germline CDR1 and CDR2: SGHAT and FQNNGV. The CDR3 nucleotides read TGTGCCAGCAGCTTAGGTTTAGGGGTCTCCTACGAGCAGTACTTC. Translating it yields CASSLGLGVSYEQYF.

This clonotype was observed many times. The CDR3 nucleotides read TGCGCCAGCGCCGAAGCTAGCGGTTCCTACAATGAGCAGTTCTTC. It is translated as CASAEASGSYNEQFF. The chain recombines TRBV10-2 with TRBJ2-1; TRBD2 aligns across 7 bases. The CDR3 spans 15 residues. Germline-derived CDR1 and CDR2 are WSHSY and SAAADI. Unmatched junction bases numbered 8, after V lost 8 bases and J lost 1 base.

The V and J genes are TRBV20-1 and TRBJ2-7; possible D gene TRBD1, 5 bases. Per germline, CDR1 DFQATT and CDR2 SNEGSKA (reference sequence). The CDR3 is made up of 12 amino acids. V lost 3 bases and J lost 2, with 8 bases in between. The CDR3 nucleotides read TGCAGTGCTAGGGCGGACACCTACGAGCAGTACTTC. Amino acids: CSARADTYEQYF.

The V gene is TRBV12-3 or TRBV12-4, the J gene TRBJ2-1; weak D call: TRBD2 (6 bases). Trimming pared 1 base from V and 10 bases from J, leaving 11 bases between. This CDR3 region has 13 residues. The CDR3 reads CASSLGRAGEQFF. Here the CDR3 DNA reads TGTGCCAGCAGTTTAGGGCGCGCGGGAGAGCAGTTCTTC.

The chain is built from TRBV10-3 and TRBJ2-2, with D possibly being TRBD2 (5 bases). The CDR3 sequence is 15 residues long. Trimming removed 4 bases from V and 0 bases from J, with 9 bases in between. In germline, CDR1 is ENHRY, CDR2 SYGVKD. The CDR3 loop is CAISVRGPNTGELFF. CDR3 DNA sequence: TGTGCCATCAGTGTACGAGGGCCGAACACCGGGGAGCTGTTTTTT.

The chain uses TRBV5-1 and TRBJ2-3; TRBD2 might be the D (6 bases). This CDR3 has 13 amino acids. V dropped 3 bases and J dropped 4 bases, with 9 bases sitting between them. Germline values: CDR1 SGHRS, CDR2 YFSETQ. CDR3 amino acids: CASSSGTSDTQYF. CDR3 DNA sequence: TGCGCCAGCAGCTCCGGGACTTCAGATACGCAGTATTTT.

In this sample, this clonotype turned up a few times. The chain uses TRBV4-3 and TRBJ2-7; TRBD2 aligns across 11 bases. The CDR3 extends over 18 amino acids. The J segment lost 0 bases and the V segment lost 0 bases, leaving 7 bases of the junction unmatched. The germline gives CDR1 LGHNA, CDR2 YSLEER. This CDR3 is CASSQDLPTSGTSYEQYF. CDR3 coding DNA: TGCGCCAGCAGCCAAGATTTGCCGACTAGCGGGACCTCCTACGAGCAGTACTTC.

This clonotype turned up a few times. The V and J genes are TRBV4-1 and TRBJ2-1; possible D gene TRBD1, 5 bases. The CDR3 sequence is 16 residues long. Trimming stripped 2 bases from V and 4 bases from J, with 15 bases between. The germline gives CDR1 MGHRA, CDR2 YSYEKL. The CDR3, as DNA: TGCGCCAGCAGCCAACCTGGTAGGGGCCCATACAATGAGCAGTTCTTC. The encoded protein is CASSQPGRGPYNEQFF.

This clonotype was seen at least ten times. CDR3 coding DNA: TGCGCCAGCAGCCAAGAGAGGATTTCCTACGAGCAGTACTTC. As protein: CASSQERISYEQYF. This rearrangement joins TRBV4-1 to TRBJ2-7; D unclear. Germline values: CDR1 MGHRA, CDR2 YSYEKL. V was trimmed by 0 bases and J by 1 base, leaving 7 bases between them. The CDR3 spans 14 residues.

The chain recombines TRBV29-1 with TRBJ2-2; no reliable D call. In germline, CDR1 is SQVTM, CDR2 ANQGSEA. V lost 0 bases and J lost 6, with 5 bases in between. The length of the CDR3 is 12 residues. The CDR3 DNA is TGCAGCGTTGAAGAACGAGCCGGGGAGCTGTTTTTT. Protein product: CSVEERAGELFF.

The J gene is TRBJ1-2, the V gene TRBV20-1; D gene uncertain. The length of the CDR3 is 12 residues. Trimming stripped 1 base from V and 3 bases from J, with 6 bases between. Germline CDR1 and CDR2: DFQATT and SNEGSKA (reference sequence). The CDR3 loop is CSARGTDYGYTF. CDR3 in DNA: TGCAGTGCTAGAGGGACCGACTATGGCTACACCTTC.

The rearrangement links TRBV29-1 to TRBJ1-5; 7 bases are shared with TRBD1. CDR1 and CDR2 from the germline V gene are SQVTM and ANQGSEA. The length of the CDR3 is 13 residues. V was clipped by 7 bases and J by 4 bases; unmatched bases: 7. The CDR3: CSAGQGVNQPQHF. CDR3 nucleotides: TGCAGCGCCGGGCAGGGGGTAAATCAGCCCCAGCATTTT.

V gene TRBV25-1 combines with J gene TRBJ1-5; D unclear. Germline lookup yields CDR1 MGHDK and CDR2 SYGVNS. V was clipped by 1 base and J by 0 bases, with 10 bases between them. This CDR3 is 16 amino acids long. The CDR3 DNA follows: TGTGCCAGCAGTGAATCGGCTGATTATAGCAATCAGCCCCAGCATTTT. Its protein product is CASSESADYSNQPQHF.

The chain has TRBV28 and TRBJ2-3; 9 bases agree with TRBD2. The junction had 11 bases not matched to a gene; V was cut back by 6 bases and J by 1 base. This CDR3 spans 17 amino acids. The germline gives CDR1 MDHEN, CDR2 SYDVKM. The CDR3 loop is CASRAGGPGGGTDTQYF. The CDR3 DNA is TGTGCCAGCAGGGCGGGAGGGCCTGGAGGGGGCACAGATACGCAGTATTTT.

A few counts support this clonotype. V is TRBV20-1 and J is TRBJ2-3; D remains ambiguous. V was shortened by 6 bases and J by 1 base, with 11 bases between the two germline ends. This CDR3 spans 13 amino acids. From germline, CDR1 is DFQATT and CDR2 SNEGSKA (reference sequence). Written as DNA, the CDR3 is TGCAGTGCGAGCGCTTGGGGCACAGATACGCAGTATTTT. As protein: CSASAWGTDTQYF.

The chain employs TRBV7-3 and TRBJ2-5; maybe TRBD2 (5 bases). Germline values: CDR1 SGHTA, CDR2 FQGTGA. V lost 3 bases and J lost 4, with 9 bases in between. The CDR3 extends over 13 amino acids. CDR3 amino acids: CASSFGISETQYF. The DNA for the CDR3 is TGTGCCAGCAGCTTCGGGATATCAGAGACCCAGTACTTC.

The rearrangement uses TRBV5-1 and TRBJ1-1; 7 nucleotides line up with TRBD1. V was pared by 4 bases and J by 1 base, with 7 bases of the junction left unmatched. Germline loops: CDR1 SGHRS, CDR2 YFSETQ. The CDR3 spans 15 residues. The CDR3 reads CASSLSTGQNTEAFF. The CDR3, as DNA: TGCGCCAGCAGCCTATCGACAGGGCAGAACACTGAAGCTTTCTTT.

Only a few counts were recorded for this clonotype. J is TRBJ2-1 and V is TRBV6-1, with 12 bases lining up with TRBD2. The CDR3 extends over 15 amino acids. J lost 4 bases, V lost 8 bases, and 6 bases had no gene match. Germline-derived CDR1 and CDR2 are MNHNS and SASEGT. As DNA, the CDR3 is TGTGCCAGCGTAAGACTAGCGGGAGTATACAATGAGCAGTTCTTC. It yields the protein CASVRLAGVYNEQFF.